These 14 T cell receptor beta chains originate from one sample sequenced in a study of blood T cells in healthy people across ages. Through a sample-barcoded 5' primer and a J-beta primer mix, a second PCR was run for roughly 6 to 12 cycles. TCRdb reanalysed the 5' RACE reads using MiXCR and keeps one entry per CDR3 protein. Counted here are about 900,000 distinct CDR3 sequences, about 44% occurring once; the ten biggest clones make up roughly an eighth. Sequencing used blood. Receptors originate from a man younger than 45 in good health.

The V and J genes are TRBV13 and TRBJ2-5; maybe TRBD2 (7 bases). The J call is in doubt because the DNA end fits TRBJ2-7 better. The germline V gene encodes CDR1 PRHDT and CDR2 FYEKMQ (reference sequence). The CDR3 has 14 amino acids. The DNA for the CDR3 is TGTGCCAGCCATAACGCGGGGGCCGGGTACGAGCAGTACTTC. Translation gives CASHNAGAGYEQYF.

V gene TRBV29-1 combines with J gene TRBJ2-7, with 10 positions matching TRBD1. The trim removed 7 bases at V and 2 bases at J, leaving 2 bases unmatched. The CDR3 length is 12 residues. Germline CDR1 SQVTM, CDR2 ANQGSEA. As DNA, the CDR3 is TGCAGCGGGGGGACAGGGGCCTACGAGCAGTACTTC. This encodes CSGGTGAYEQYF.

The CDR3 DNA follows: TGTGCCGGTGGGACGGGCTATGGCTACACCTTC. Protein: CAGGTGYGYTF. This sequence joins TRBV28 and TRBJ1-2, with a weak D call TRBD1 (5 bases). V was shortened by 11 bases and J by 4 bases, with 11 bases between the two germline ends. The CDR3 has 11 amino acids. Per germline, CDR1 MDHEN and CDR2 SYDVKM.

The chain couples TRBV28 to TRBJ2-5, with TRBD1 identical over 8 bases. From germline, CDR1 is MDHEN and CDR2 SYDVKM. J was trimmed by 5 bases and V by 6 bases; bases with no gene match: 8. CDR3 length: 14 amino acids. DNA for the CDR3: TGTGCCAGCAGAGCAACGACAGGGGTTGAGACCCAGTACTTC. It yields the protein CASRATTGVETQYF.

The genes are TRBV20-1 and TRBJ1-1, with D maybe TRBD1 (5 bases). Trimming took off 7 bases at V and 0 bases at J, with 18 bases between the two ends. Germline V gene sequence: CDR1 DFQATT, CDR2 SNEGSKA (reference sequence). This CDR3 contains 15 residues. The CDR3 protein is CSESGGGNMNTEAFF. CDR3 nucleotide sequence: TGCAGTGAGAGCGGGGGGGGTAATATGAACACTGAAGCTTTCTTT.

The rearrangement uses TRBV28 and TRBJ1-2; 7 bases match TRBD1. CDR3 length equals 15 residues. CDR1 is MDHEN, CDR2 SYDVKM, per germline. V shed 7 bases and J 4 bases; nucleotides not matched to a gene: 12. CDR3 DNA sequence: TGTGCCAGCACCCCACCCCCTCGGGACAGCTATGGCTACACCTTC. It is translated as CASTPPPRDSYGYTF.

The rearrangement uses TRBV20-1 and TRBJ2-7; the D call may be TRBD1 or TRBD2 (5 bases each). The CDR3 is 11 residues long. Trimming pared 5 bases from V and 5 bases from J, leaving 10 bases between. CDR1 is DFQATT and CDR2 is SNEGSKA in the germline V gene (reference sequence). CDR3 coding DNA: TGCAGTGCTGCCCGGGGCCACGAGCAGTACTTC. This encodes CSAARGHEQYF.

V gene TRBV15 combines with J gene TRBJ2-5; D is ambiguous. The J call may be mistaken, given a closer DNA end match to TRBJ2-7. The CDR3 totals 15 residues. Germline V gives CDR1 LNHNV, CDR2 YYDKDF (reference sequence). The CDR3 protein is CATSRDPSLSSEQYF. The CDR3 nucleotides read TGTGCCACCAGCAGAGATCCCAGTCTCTCATCCGAGCAGTACTTC.

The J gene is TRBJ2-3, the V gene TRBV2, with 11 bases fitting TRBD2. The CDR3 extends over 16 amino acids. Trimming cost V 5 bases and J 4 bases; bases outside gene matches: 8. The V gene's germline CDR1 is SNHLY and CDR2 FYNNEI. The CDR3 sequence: CASSIRLAGTSDTQYF. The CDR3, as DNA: TGTGCCAGCAGTATTCGACTAGCGGGGACGTCAGATACGCAGTATTTT.

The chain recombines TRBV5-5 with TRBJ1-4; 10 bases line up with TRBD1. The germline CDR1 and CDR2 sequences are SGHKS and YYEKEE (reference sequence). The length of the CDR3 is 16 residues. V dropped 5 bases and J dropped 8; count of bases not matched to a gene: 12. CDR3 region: CASSNVPGQGYEKLFF. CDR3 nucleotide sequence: TGTGCCAGCAGTAACGTCCCGGGACAGGGGTACGAAAAACTGTTTTTT.

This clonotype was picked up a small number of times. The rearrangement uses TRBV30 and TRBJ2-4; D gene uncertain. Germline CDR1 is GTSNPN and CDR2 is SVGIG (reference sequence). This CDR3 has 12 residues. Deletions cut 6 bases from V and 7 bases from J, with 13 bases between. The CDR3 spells CACRSVGNIQYF. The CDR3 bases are TGTGCCTGTCGATCAGTCGGGAACATTCAGTACTTC.

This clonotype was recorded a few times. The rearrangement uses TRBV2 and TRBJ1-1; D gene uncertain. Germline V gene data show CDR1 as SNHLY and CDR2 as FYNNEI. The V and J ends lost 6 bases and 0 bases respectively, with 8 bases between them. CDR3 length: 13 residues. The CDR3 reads CASRDPLNTEAFF. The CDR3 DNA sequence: TGTGCCAGCAGGGACCCGTTGAACACTGAAGCTTTCTTT.

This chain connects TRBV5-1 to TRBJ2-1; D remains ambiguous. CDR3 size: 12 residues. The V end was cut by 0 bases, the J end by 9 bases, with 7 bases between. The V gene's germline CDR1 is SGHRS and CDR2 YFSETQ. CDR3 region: CASSLVAIEQFF. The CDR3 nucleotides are TGCGCCAGCAGCTTGGTTGCCATTGAGCAGTTCTTC. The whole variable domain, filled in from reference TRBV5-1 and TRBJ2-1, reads KAGVTQTPRYLIKTRGQQVTLSCSPISGHRSVSWYQQTPGQGLQFLFEYFSETQRNKGNFPGRFSGRQFSNSRSEMNVSTLELGDSALYLCASSLVAIEQFFGPGTRLTVL.

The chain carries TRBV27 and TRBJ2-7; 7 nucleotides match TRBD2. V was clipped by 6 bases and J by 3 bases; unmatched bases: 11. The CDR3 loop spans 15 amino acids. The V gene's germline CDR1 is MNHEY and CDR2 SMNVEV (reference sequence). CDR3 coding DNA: TGTGCCAGCAGCTTACGTACCGGGAGGCTCTACGAGCAGTACTTC. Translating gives CASSLRTGRLYEQYF.